The source of this T cell receptor (beta chain) is a study of blood T cell repertoires in COVID-19 (TCRdb year 2020). About the investigation overall: Samples from collaborators originated in the United States, Italy and Spain and spanned both the acute and convalescent phases of COVID-19. The prospective study material was composed of cDNA or gDNA derived from T cells, B-cell-depleted T cells, or PBMCs. A freely available public database, intended as a resource for researchers studying the immune response to SARS-CoV-2, is where the repertoires were released. Sample metadata almost always included a de-identified subject ID, COVID-19 status, age in years and sex. The samples were drawn from the first 160 participants of the ongoing ImmuneRACE study and from under 1,500 subjects provided by 6 global collaborators. The dataset comprised deeply sampled blood TCRbeta repertoires from subjects exposed to, actively infected with, or recovered from COVID-19. Where available, HLA class I and class II types were taken from metadata supplied by the sample provider and were not determined by assay-based typing.

The immunoSEQ Assay, a bias-controlled multiplex PCR, was used to amplify TCRbeta CDR3 regions from genomic DNA. Per the original workflow: The number of nucleated cells in each sample was estimated by amplification of reference gene primers within the assay. To quantify the absolute abundance of each unique TCRbeta CDR3 rearrangement, sequence reads were collapsed and filtered. For each sample, productive Simpson clonality was calculated as the square root of Simpson's diversity index over productive rearrangements. TCRdb's version of the immuneACCESS table is confined to in-frame rearrangements and falls short of the full clone set. An unresolved V gene accounts for under half of the shortfall where checked; the remainder is of unknown origin. D and trimming were read from the DNA, whereas the V and J calls and clone size are those reported in that table. The sample contains roughly 200,000 clones, around 82% of them found a single time. Of the sample, just over 8.5% is held by the ten largest clones.

Collaborating institutions collected whole blood in K2EDTA tubes following their own protocols. For TCRbeta analysis, collaborator samples were shipped as frozen whole blood, as isolated PBMCs, or as DNA extracted from either sample type. A remark on this clone: Its antigen target is currently unknown. No base qualities exist here, and no much larger clone lies one base off it. Additional DNA sequences in this sample encode the identical CDR3.

Trimming at the junction amounts to 0 bases on V and 6 bases on J, and the germline ends lie 6 bases apart. From the germline V gene, CDR1 is MGHRA and CDR2 is YSYEKL. The CDR3, cysteine through phenylalanine, is 13 amino acids long. CDR3 DNA is the only sequence kept; it has 39 bases, read in frame from the first base. The research as a whole found: The quantity of clinical and demographic metadata differed by source and by participant and was supplied without curation.

Sequencing was carried out using peripheral blood. The TCR was taken from a man aged 35 to 55 with active or convalescent COVID-19. The V and J segments used are TRBV4-1 and TRBJ1-5; the D gene is not confidently resolved. The nucleotide sequence is given as TGCGCCAGCAGCCAAGATCCGGGTCAGCCCCAGCATTTT. It translates as CASSQDPGQPQHF.